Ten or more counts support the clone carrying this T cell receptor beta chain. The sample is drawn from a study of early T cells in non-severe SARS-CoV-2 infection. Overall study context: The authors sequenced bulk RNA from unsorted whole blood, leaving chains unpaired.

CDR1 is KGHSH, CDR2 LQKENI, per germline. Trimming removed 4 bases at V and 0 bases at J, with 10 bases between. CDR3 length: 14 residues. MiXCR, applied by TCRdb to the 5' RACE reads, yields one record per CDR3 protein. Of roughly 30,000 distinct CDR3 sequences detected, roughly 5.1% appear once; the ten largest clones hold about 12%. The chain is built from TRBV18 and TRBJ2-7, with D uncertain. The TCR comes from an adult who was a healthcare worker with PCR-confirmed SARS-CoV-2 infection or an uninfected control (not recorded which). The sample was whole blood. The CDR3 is CASSQEASSYEQYF. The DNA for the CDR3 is TGTGCCAGCTCACAGGAAGCCTCCTCCTACGAGCAGTACTTC.